Presented here are 18 T cell receptor beta chains from one specimen sequenced in a study of identical twins. Using its own MiXCR run on the 5' RACE reads, TCRdb lists one record per CDR3 protein. The sample shows 460,000 or so distinct CDR3 sequences, approximately 15% of them seen only once. The data were also submitted as part of a second study, on yellow fever vaccine responses in identical twins.

The sequenced material came from CD4+ T cells sorted from blood. The receptors stem from a woman younger than 30 in good health.

The table lists this clonotype with many counts. This chain joins TRBV12-3 or TRBV12-4 and TRBJ2-7, with 8 bases aligning to TRBD1. The CDR3 extends over 15 amino acids. The J segment lost 0 bases and the V segment lost 6 bases, leaving 7 bases of the junction unmatched. In nucleotides, the CDR3 is TGTGCCAGCAGCCCCCGGGACAGGAGCTCCTACGAGCAGTACTTC. Encoded protein: CASSPRDRSSYEQYF.

In its sample, this clonotype was seen a few times. V and J are TRBV6-1 and TRBJ2-7, with D possibly matching TRBD2 (6 bases). V lost 5 bases to trimming and J lost 1 base, with 9 bases between them. The germline V gene has CDR1 MNHNS and CDR2 SASEGT. The CDR3 covers 13 residues. The CDR3 DNA reads TGTGCCAGCAGTCGTCTAGCGTCCTACGAGCAGTACTTC. Translating gives CASSRLASYEQYF.

This chain links TRBV5-4 with TRBJ2-3; TRBD2 matches 8 bases. The CDR3 runs 16 residues. Germline CDR1 is SGHNT and CDR2 is YYREEE (reference sequence). With V trimmed by 7 bases and J by 0 bases, 10 bases remained unmatched. The CDR3 reads CASRGGLAESTDTQYF. CDR3 sequence (DNA): TGTGCCAGCCGCGGGGGGCTAGCGGAGAGCACAGATACGCAGTATTTT. The entire variable domain, with the rest obtained from reference TRBV5-4 and TRBJ2-3, is as follows: ETGVTQSPTHLIKTRGQQVTLRCSSQSGHNTVSWYQQALGQGPQFIFQYYREEENGRGNFPPRFSGLQFPNYSSELNVNALELDDSALYLCASRGGLAESTDTQYFGPGTRLTVL.

The chain uses TRBV6-2 or TRBV6-3 and TRBJ1-5; the D is unclear. The length of the CDR3 is 13 residues. Germline V gene data show CDR1 as MNHEY and CDR2 as SVGEGT. The V and J ends lost 6 bases and 0 bases respectively, with 6 bases between them. The CDR3 protein is CASRVSSNQPQHF. The CDR3 DNA follows: TGTGCCAGCAGGGTTAGTAGCAATCAGCCCCAGCATTTT.

This clonotype has a handful of counts. The V call is TRBV5-8, the J call TRBJ1-5; TRBD1 might be the D (5 bases). Between the trimmed V and J ends, which lost 4 bases and 0 bases, there was a span of 8 bases. The CDR3 is 14 amino acids. In germline, CDR1 is SGHTS, CDR2 YDEGEE. Here the CDR3 DNA reads TGTGCCAGCAGCGGGGGGGATAGCAATCAGCCCCAGCATTTT. Translation gives CASSGGDSNQPQHF. Looking up the rest from reference TRBV5-8 and TRBJ1-5 gives the full variable domain: EAGVTQSPTHLIKTRGQQATLRCSPISGHTSVYWYQQALGLGLQFLLWYDEGEERNRGNFPPRFSGRQFPNYSSELNVNALELEDSALYLCASSGGDSNQPQHFGDGTRLSIL.

The gene calls are TRBV12-3 or TRBV12-4 and TRBJ1-6; D may be TRBD1 (5 bases). The CDR3 totals 14 residues. Trimming left V 8 bases short and J 0 bases short, with 8 bases between. This chain's CDR3 is CASAGSSYNSPLHF. The CDR3 region has the DNA TGTGCCAGCGCAGGGAGCTCCTATAATTCACCCCTCCACTTT.

The chain combines TRBV29-1 with TRBJ2-7, with TRBD2 matching over 11 bases. Trimming cost V 6 bases and J 4 bases; bases outside gene matches: 5. The CDR3 is 13 amino acids. In germline, CDR1 is SQVTM, CDR2 ANQGSEA. In nucleotides, the CDR3 is TGCAGCGTCGCAACTAGCGGGAGTTACGAGCAGTACTTC. It is translated as CSVATSGSYEQYF.

This clonotype was seen a handful of times. This chain uses TRBV7-6 with TRBJ2-7, with 9 positions matching TRBD2. Trimming took 0 bases from V and 0 from J; bases not matched to a gene: 6. This CDR3 region has 17 residues. Germline lookup yields CDR1 SGHVS and CDR2 FNYEAQ. The CDR3 is CASSLAERGANSYEQYF. In DNA form, the CDR3 reads TGTGCCAGCAGCTTAGCTGAGCGGGGGGCTAACTCCTACGAGCAGTACTTC.

This rearrangement joins TRBV5-1 to TRBJ2-1, with 8 bases aligning to TRBD1. The germline gives CDR1 SGHRS, CDR2 YFSETQ. This CDR3 comprises 15 residues. Unmatched junction bases numbered 6, after V lost 0 bases and J lost 7 bases. As DNA, the CDR3 is TGCGCCAGCAGCTTGGCCGAACAGGGGGGAAATGAGCAGTTCTTC. Residues: CASSLAEQGGNEQFF.

Many counts were recorded for this clonotype. The chain employs TRBV2 and TRBJ2-5, with D unresolved. The CDR3 has 12 residues. Trimming took 7 bases from V and 5 from J, leaving 11 bases between them. The germline CDR1 and CDR2 sequences are SNHLY and FYNNEI. CDR3 loop: CASKFTKETQYF. In DNA form, the CDR3 reads TGTGCCAGCAAATTCACCAAGGAGACCCAGTACTTC.

This chain links TRBV20-1 with TRBJ2-3; D call uncertain. The CDR3 covers 13 residues. Trimming pared 7 bases from V and 2 bases from J, leaving 13 bases between. CDR1 is DFQATT, CDR2 SNEGSKA, per germline (reference sequence). Here the CDR3 reads CSGKMRTTDTQYF. The CDR3 coding sequence is TGCAGTGGGAAGATGCGGACCACAGATACGCAGTATTTT.

The table lists this clonotype with many counts. This chain links TRBV5-5 with TRBJ2-3, with 10 bases fitting TRBD1. Germline-derived CDR1 and CDR2 are SGHKS and YYEKEE (reference sequence). This CDR3 region has 15 residues. Germline trimming cut 4 bases from V and 3 bases from J; bases unmatched to any gene: 5. CDR3 nucleotides: TGTGCCAGCAGCCCCCGGGACAGGGGTACAGATACGCAGTATTTT. Protein sequence: CASSPRDRGTDTQYF.

This clonotype was observed many times. The J gene is TRBJ1-5, the V gene TRBV12-3 or TRBV12-4; 10 bases agree with TRBD1. Germline trimming cut 6 bases from V and 5 bases from J; bases unmatched to any gene: 1. CDR3 size: 13 residues. The CDR3 DNA reads TGTGCCAGCAGGGGGACAGGGGATCAGCCCCAGCATTTT. As protein: CASRGTGDQPQHF.

The V and J genes are TRBV3-1 and TRBJ1-3; D remains unclear. CDR1 is LGHDT and CDR2 is YNNKEL in the germline V gene (reference sequence). V gave up 0 bases and J gave up 10 bases, with 7 bases separating them. This CDR3 is built from 12 residues. CDR3 DNA: TGTGCCAGCAGCCAAGATAGGAGAACCATATATTTT. Amino acids: CASSQDRRTIYF.

This clonotype was counted only a few times. The chain combines TRBV7-2 with TRBJ2-1; 12 bases fit TRBD2. Looked up from germline, CDR1 is SGHTA and CDR2 is FQGNSA. V gave up 5 bases and J gave up 7 bases; unmatched junction bases: 12. The CDR3 runs 17 residues. The CDR3 here is CASSQRTSGTSENEQFF. CDR3 DNA: TGTGCCAGCAGCCAACGGACTAGCGGGACGAGTGAAAATGAGCAGTTCTTC.

This clonotype showed up many times. The chain couples TRBV12-3 or TRBV12-4 to TRBJ1-5; D unclear. V gave up 4 bases and J gave up 2 bases, with 15 bases separating them. This CDR3 has 16 residues. The CDR3, as DNA: TGTGCCAGCAGTTCAACAAGGAGTGTTGGCAATCAGCCCCAGCATTTT. As protein: CASSSTRSVGNQPQHF.

This clonotype was counted only a few times. The chain combines TRBV7-9 with TRBJ2-3; 9 bases line up with TRBD2. The CDR3 is 14 residues long. The germline CDR1 and CDR2 sequences are SEHNR and FQNEAQ (reference sequence). Trimming removed 10 bases from V and 2 bases from J; junction bases left unmatched: 7. The CDR3 sequence is CAIPGTSITDTQYF. The CDR3 coding sequence is TGTGCCATCCCCGGGACTAGCATCACAGATACGCAGTATTTT.

The V gene is TRBV7-2, the J gene TRBJ2-2; the match to TRBD1 covers 7 bases. In germline, CDR1 is SGHTA, CDR2 FQGNSA. The CDR3 contains 14 residues. Trimming took 5 bases from V and 6 from J; bases not matched to a gene: 6. CDR3 residues: CASSKGAGPGELFF. As DNA, the CDR3 is TGTGCCAGCAGCAAGGGGGCCGGCCCCGGGGAGCTGTTTTTT.